One sample yielded the 21 T cell receptor beta chains listed below, sequenced in a study of beta chain features in type 1 diabetes. Expressed TCRB transcripts were sequenced because the isolated RNA had all been reverse transcribed beforehand. Libraries were prepared by immunoSEQ multiplex PCR; TCRdb keeps only in-frame clonotypes and omits some of them. Here the sample spans more than 300,000 clones, approximately 8% being singletons. Material for sequencing was central memory CD4+ T cells from blood. All receptors come from a woman aged 18-29 years in good health.

This clone was picked up a small number of times. The chain joins TRBV25-1 to TRBJ2-1; D remains unclear. CDR1 and CDR2 (germline): MGHDK, SYGVNS. Trimming left V 8 bases short and J 8 bases short, with 10 bases between. CDR3 length: 11 amino acids. The CDR3 sequence: CASGSRYEQFF. In DNA form, the CDR3 reads TGTGCCAGCGGCTCTCGCTATGAGCAGTTCTTC.

The chain employs TRBV27 and TRBJ2-7; D is ambiguous. Germline V CDR1 and CDR2: MNHEY, SMNVEV (reference sequence). This CDR3 region has 11 residues. Trimming shortened V by 3 bases and J by 6 bases, and 6 bases separated the two germline ends. This CDR3 is CASSFLGEQYF. The CDR3 DNA sequence: TGTGCCAGCAGTTTTCTTGGCGAGCAGTACTTC.

The gene calls are TRBV4-3 and TRBJ2-5; D may be TRBD2 (5 bases). CDR1 and CDR2 from the germline V gene are LGHNA and YSLEER. CDR3 length equals 16 residues. Trimming stripped 1 base from V and 3 bases from J, with 15 bases between. The CDR3 DNA reads as TGCGCCAGCAGCCAAGGTTCGCCGGCCGGGAAAGAGACCCAGTACTTC. It codes for CASSQGSPAGKETQYF.

For this clone: A much larger clone differs from this one at a single base, so this may be a read error. The chain recombines TRBV19 with TRBJ2-2, with TRBD1 matching 7 bases. Germline loops: CDR1 LNHDA, CDR2 SQIVND (reference sequence). There are 13 residues in the CDR3. V shed 9 bases, J shed 0 bases, and the junction held 1 base outside the gene matches. In DNA form, the CDR3 reads TGTGCCAGCGGGACAGCGAACACCGGGGAGCTGTTTTTT. It translates to CASGTANTGELFF.

The rearrangement joins TRBV27 to TRBJ2-1, with a possible D match to TRBD1 (5 bases). The length of the CDR3 is 16 residues. Per germline, CDR1 MNHEY and CDR2 SMNVEV (reference sequence). V was cut by 0 bases and J by 0 bases, with 9 bases left in between. This CDR3 is CASSLSGRSSYNEQFF. Here the CDR3 DNA reads TGTGCCAGCAGTTTATCGGGGCGGAGCTCCTACAATGAGCAGTTCTTC.

The J gene is TRBJ2-2, the V gene TRBV2; D is perhaps TRBD1 (5 bases). Germline CDR1 reads SNHLY; CDR2 reads FYNNEI. The V end lost 4 bases, the J end lost 1 base, and 10 bases lay between the germline ends. The CDR3 totals 15 residues. This CDR3 reads CASSGGARNTGELFF. The DNA for the CDR3 is TGTGCCAGCAGTGGTGGGGCGCGGAACACCGGGGAGCTGTTTTTT.

The CDR3 reads CASSLAANSYEQYF. As DNA, the CDR3 is TGTGCCAGTTCCCTAGCGGCTAACTCCTACGAGCAGTACTTC. The V call is TRBV6-5, the J call TRBJ2-7, with TRBD2 matching 7 bases. In germline, CDR1 is MNHEY, CDR2 SVGAGI. The CDR3 has 14 amino acids. After removal of 9 bases from V and 0 bases from J, the junction contained 8 bases not matched to a gene.

This clone was seen a handful of times. The chain has TRBV7-2 and TRBJ1-1; TRBD1 aligns across 8 bases. Germline lookup yields CDR1 SGHTA and CDR2 FQGNSA. The trim removed 5 bases at V and 3 bases at J, leaving 2 bases unmatched. CDR3 length equals 13 residues. CDR3: CASSPGQDTEAFF. The CDR3 bases are TGTGCCAGCAGCCCGGGACAGGACACTGAAGCTTTCTTT.

This clone came up a few times. V gene TRBV5-4 combines with J gene TRBJ2-5; the match to TRBD1 covers 8 bases. V dropped 3 bases and J dropped 5; count of bases not matched to a gene: 6. Germline V lookup: CDR1 SGHNT, CDR2 YYREEE (reference sequence). The CDR3 has 14 residues. The CDR3 sequence: CASSSQGAAETQYF. Here the CDR3 DNA reads TGTGCCAGCAGCTCCCAGGGGGCTGCGGAGACCCAGTACTTC.

This clone was seen more than once but under ten times. V usage is TRBV2 and J usage is TRBJ2-1; 8 bases align to TRBD2. Trimming at V came to 6 bases and at J to 9 bases, leaving 10 bases not matched to a gene. Germline CDR1 and CDR2: SNHLY and FYNNEI. CDR3 size: 14 residues. This chain's CDR3 is CASSARTSFTEQFF. In DNA form, the CDR3 reads TGTGCCAGCAGCGCGAGGACTAGCTTTACTGAGCAGTTCTTC.

The chain joins TRBV4-2 to TRBJ2-1; D is perhaps TRBD1 or TRBD2 (5 bases each). Trimming removed 5 bases at V and 9 bases at J, with 17 bases between. This CDR3 region has 14 residues. Germline V gives CDR1 LGHNA, CDR2 YNFKEQ. CDR3 sequence reads: CASSSGLQGGEQFF. CDR3 in DNA: TGTGCCAGCAGCTCGGGGCTTCAGGGCGGTGAGCAGTTCTTC.

This clone was observed a few times. The DNA for the CDR3 is TGTGCCAGTAGTATCCCAACAGGGGGCTCGGCCAAAAACATTCAGTACTTC. Its translation is CASSIPTGGSAKNIQYF. V and J are TRBV19 and TRBJ2-4; TRBD1 agrees at 9 bases. This CDR3 has 17 amino acids. J lost 1 base, V lost 3 bases, and 7 bases had no gene match. Germline CDR1 and CDR2: LNHDA and SQIVND (reference sequence).

The CDR3 protein is CASSERLAGGDTQYF. For the CDR3, the DNA is TGCGCCAGCAGTGAACGGCTAGCGGGAGGAGATACGCAGTATTTT. The V and J genes are TRBV10-1 and TRBJ2-3, with 11 positions matching TRBD2. With V trimmed by 3 bases and J by 5 bases, 4 bases remained unmatched. Per the germline V gene, CDR1 is WNHNN and CDR2 is SYGVQD (reference sequence). The CDR3 has 15 amino acids.

This clone was found a few times. The gene calls are TRBV28 and TRBJ1-2; the D gene is possibly TRBD1 (5 bases). The CDR3 extends over 14 amino acids. Looked up from germline, CDR1 is MDHEN and CDR2 is SYDVKM. Trimming cost V 5 bases and J 7 bases, with 17 bases left between them. The CDR3 sequence is CASSVEGQGRGYTF. The CDR3 DNA reads as TGTGCCAGCAGTGTCGAAGGGCAGGGTCGTGGCTACACCTTC.

This clone has a count of ten or more. The rearrangement uses TRBV7-2 and TRBJ2-1; perhaps TRBD2 as D (5 bases). V dropped 1 base and J dropped 5 bases, with 12 bases sitting between them. The CDR3 covers 15 residues. Germline loops: CDR1 SGHTA, CDR2 FQGNSA. CDR3 sequence reads: CASSLVSAQNNEQFF. In DNA form, the CDR3 reads TGTGCCAGCAGCTTAGTTAGCGCACAAAACAATGAGCAGTTCTTC.

This clone was counted between two and nine times. V is TRBV7-2 and J is TRBJ2-1; 7 bases agree with TRBD2. CDR3 length: 14 amino acids. Germline V CDR1 and CDR2: SGHTA, FQGNSA. The ends lost 5 bases at V and 6 bases at J; junction bases unmatched: 7. In DNA, the CDR3 is TGTGCCAGCAGCCAGCAACTAGCGATCAATGAGCAGTTCTTC. Translation gives CASSQQLAINEQFF.

Concerning this clone itself: This same CDR3 is encoded by further DNA sequences in the sample. The chain combines TRBV9 with TRBJ2-3; D is unresolved. The germline V gene has CDR1 SGDLS and CDR2 YYNGEE. The CDR3 spans 14 residues. V was pared by 0 bases and J by 2 bases, with 7 bases between. This CDR3 reads CASSVGQLTDTQYF. In DNA form, the CDR3 reads TGTGCCAGCAGCGTAGGTCAGCTCACAGATACGCAGTATTTT.

This clone was detected only a few times. The DNA for the CDR3 is TGTGCCAGTAGGGGGACATCGAACACCGGGGAGCTGTTTTTT. Its translation is CASRGTSNTGELFF. This chain joins TRBV9 and TRBJ2-2; a possible D gene is TRBD1 (6 bases). Germline CDR1 reads SGDLS; CDR2 reads YYNGEE. With 8 bases removed from V and 0 bases from J, the gap between germline ends came to 11 bases. The CDR3 has 14 amino acids.

This rearrangement joins TRBV9 to TRBJ2-7; D perhaps matches TRBD2 (6 bases). This CDR3 comprises 15 residues. V lost 7 bases, J lost 6 bases, and 23 bases lay in between. Germline-derived CDR1 and CDR2 are SGDLS and YYNGEE. In nucleotides, the CDR3 is TGTGCCAGCGGGCGTTATTCAGGAGTCGGGAGCGAGCAGTACTTC. Protein: CASGRYSGVGSEQYF.

This clone was counted a few times. The chain employs TRBV11-1 and TRBJ1-1, with TRBD1 as a possible D gene (5 bases). The CDR3 has 14 residues. V lost 2 bases, J lost 7 bases, and 14 bases lay in between. The germline V gene encodes CDR1 SGHAT and CDR2 FQDESV (reference sequence). This chain's CDR3 is CASSLNPRQLEAFF. Here the CDR3 DNA reads TGTGCCAGCAGCTTAAATCCACGACAGCTTGAAGCTTTCTTT.

This clone was counted many times. As DNA, the CDR3 is TGTGCCAGCAGCGCATTGATGTACGGGACAGGGGCCAACGTCCTGACTTTC. This gives the protein CASSALMYGTGANVLTF. This chain uses TRBV7-8 with TRBJ2-6; possible D gene TRBD1, 6 bases. Looked up from germline, CDR1 is SGHVS and CDR2 is FQNEAQ. The CDR3 has 17 amino acids. The ends were cut back, 5 bases at V and 4 bases at J, with 18 bases in the middle.